Listed below are T cell receptor beta chains from one sample, sequenced in a study of blood T cell repertoires in COVID-19. The table came from immunoSEQ multiplex PCR; TCRdb's copy has only in-frame clones and leaves some out. The sample contains around 57,000 clones, 85% to 90% of which appear only once. Sequenced: peripheral blood. These receptors were obtained from an elderly woman with active COVID-19. Each CDR3 is given with its conserved first and last residue. D genes are given only for firm matches. Clone sizes are given selectively: once, few, many, or a class where the clone is expanded.

D	J	V	size	CDR3	DNA
.	TRBJ2-3	TRBV6-6	.	CASSQTSLPDTQYF	TGTGCCAGCAGTCAGACATCCTTACCCGATACGCAGTATTTT
.	TRBJ2-1	TRBV12-3/TRBV12-4	.	CASSLRGEQFF	TGTGCCAGCAGTTTACGGGGTGAGCAGTTCTTC
TRBD1	TRBJ2-7	TRBV30	.	CAWSVRGQGAYEQYF	TGTGCCTGGAGTGTAAGGGGACAGGGGGCCTACGAGCAGTACTTC
TRBD1	TRBJ1-2	TRBV28	.	CASSLRDRVGGYTF	TGTGCCAGCAGTCTACGGGACAGGGTTGGCGGCTACACCTTC
.	TRBJ2-1	TRBV7-3	.	CASSSQGGLYNEQFF	TGTGCCAGCAGCTCGCAGGGGGGCCTCTACAATGAGCAGTTCTTC
TRBD2	TRBJ2-5	TRBV7-9	.	CASSRLAGRQETQYF	TGTGCCAGCAGCCGTTTAGCGGGGCGGCAAGAGACCCAGTACTTC
TRBD2	TRBJ2-1	TRBV7-9	.	CASSLGLAGGYNEQFF	TGTGCCAGCAGCTTAGGACTAGCGGGGGGTTACAATGAGCAGTTCTTC
TRBD1	TRBJ1-2	TRBV6-5	.	CASSGTALTYTF	TGTGCCAGCAGCGGGACAGCCTTGACCTACACCTTC
.	TRBJ1-1	TRBV6-6	.	CASTPRQGGNTEAFF	TGTGCCAGCACCCCCCGGCAGGGTGGTAACACTGAAGCTTTCTTT
.	TRBJ2-5	TRBV7-3	.	CASSLNLAAETQYF	TGTGCCAGCAGCTTAAACCTAGCTGCCGAGACCCAGTACTTC
TRBD1	TRBJ1-1	TRBV19	once	CASSRTGRNTEAFF	TGTGCCAGTAGTCGGACAGGGAGGAACACTGAAGCTTTCTTT
TRBD1	TRBJ1-1	TRBV6-2/TRBV6-3	.	CASSSTGGWTEAFF	TGTGCCAGCAGTTCGACAGGGGGCTGGACTGAAGCTTTCTTT
.	TRBJ2-5	TRBV7-6	.	CASSLGRQGTQYF	TGTGCCAGCAGCTTAGGTCGTCAGGGGACCCAGTACTTC
TRBD1	TRBJ1-2	TRBV7-9	.	CASSPKGQGYGYTF	TGTGCCAGCAGCCCGAAAGGACAGGGCTATGGCTACACCTTC
.	TRBJ1-1	TRBV2	.	CASSDGQWGWAFF	TGTGCCAGCAGTGACGGACAGTGGGGGTGGGCTTTCTTT
.	TRBJ2-7	TRBV29-1	.	CSVLKRAYSYEQYF	TGCAGCGTTCTTAAGCGGGCCTATTCCTACGAGCAGTACTTC
.	TRBJ2-1	TRBV12-3/TRBV12-4	.	CASTHQNEQFF	TGTGCCAGCACCCACCAGAATGAGCAGTTCTTC
.	TRBJ1-3	TRBV3-1/TRBV3-2	.	CASGSPGAGNTIYF	TGTGCCAGCGGGTCTCCAGGGGCCGGAAACACCATATATTTT
.	TRBJ1-4	TRBV6-6	.	CASRLQAKRLFF	TGTGCCAGCAGACTCCAGGCCAAAAGACTGTTTTTT
.	TRBJ2-1	TRBV29-1	.	CSVGGSYNEQFF	TGCAGCGTTGGAGGGTCCTACAATGAGCAGTTCTTC
.	TRBJ1-3	TRBV7-8	.	CASSHPGNTIYF	TGTGCCAGCAGCCACCCCGGGAACACCATATATTTT
.	TRBJ2-5	TRBV30	.	CAWSTQGRETQYF	TGTGCCTGGAGTACGCAGGGGAGAGAGACCCAGTACTTC
TRBD1	TRBJ2-7	TRBV6-2/TRBV6-3	.	CASNYFRDSSEQYF	TGTGCCAGCAATTATTTCCGGGACAGCAGCGAGCAGTACTTC
TRBD1	TRBJ1-2	TRBV19	.	CASSLDRGDGYTF	TGTGCCAGTAGCCTTGACAGGGGCGATGGCTACACCTTC
TRBD1	TRBJ1-3	TRBV4-3	.	CASSLGTGASSGNTIYF	TGCGCCAGCAGCCTAGGGACAGGAGCCTCCTCTGGAAACACCATATATTTT
TRBD1	TRBJ2-7	TRBV18	.	CASSPPGTGLHEQYF	TGTGCCAGCTCACCTCCCGGGACAGGGTTACACGAGCAGTACTTC
.	TRBJ1-1	TRBV6-6	.	CASSYPRGAATEAFF	TGTGCCAGCAGTTACCCACGGGGGGCGGCCACTGAAGCTTTCTTT
TRBD1	TRBJ1-4	TRBV7-9	.	CASSQQGGNEKLFF	TGTGCCAGCAGCCAACAGGGGGGTAATGAAAAACTGTTTTTT
TRBD2	TRBJ2-5	TRBV7-9	.	CASSTSGGVQETQYF	TGTGCCAGCAGCACTAGCGGGGGGGTCCAAGAGACCCAGTACTTC
.	TRBJ2-5	TRBV9	.	CASSVASQGEETQYF	TGTGCCAGCAGCGTAGCTTCCCAGGGTGAAGAGACCCAGTACTTC
TRBD2	TRBJ2-7	TRBV13	.	CASSLALSGDIYEQYF	TGTGCCAGCAGCTTGGCTCTTAGCGGGGACATCTACGAGCAGTACTTC
.	TRBJ1-3	TRBV28	.	CASSPIQGMPGNTIYF	TGTGCCAGCAGTCCGATACAGGGTATGCCTGGAAACACCATATATTTT
TRBD1	TRBJ1-2	TRBV30	.	CAWARDRGYGYTF	TGTGCCTGGGCCCGGGACAGGGGCTATGGCTACACCTTC
TRBD1	TRBJ1-2	TRBV5-4	.	CASSLAVQGGDGYTF	TGTGCCAGCAGCTTGGCCGTTCAGGGGGGAGATGGCTACACCTTC
TRBD1	TRBJ2-4	TRBV19	.	CASSQTGGENIQYF	TGTGCCAGTAGCCAGACAGGGGGAGAAAACATTCAGTACTTC
TRBD1	TRBJ2-5	TRBV19	.	CASSTGQKETQYF	TGTGCCAGTAGTACGGGACAGAAGGAGACCCAGTACTTC
.	TRBJ2-1	TRBV7-2	.	CASSLGRGLPYNEQFF	TGTGCCAGCAGCTTAGGGAGGGGACTTCCCTACAATGAGCAGTTCTTC
.	TRBJ2-5	TRBV5-1	once	CASSVSGSQETQYF	TGCGCCAGCAGCGTGAGCGGGTCGCAAGAGACCCAGTACTTC
.	TRBJ2-3	TRBV2	.	CASTFSDGDTQYF	TGTGCCAGCACATTCAGCGACGGAGATACGCAGTATTTT
TRBD1	TRBJ2-7	TRBV5-1	.	CASSRDRSSYEQYF	TGCGCCAGCAGTCGGGACAGAAGCTCCTACGAGCAGTACTTC
.	TRBJ2-3	TRBV29-1	.	CSVAPTRGWQYF	TGCAGCGTTGCCCCTACACGAGGGTGGCAGTATTTT
.	TRBJ2-5	TRBV9	.	CASSIEGGPGQETQYF	TGTGCCAGCAGCATCGAGGGGGGGCCGGGGCAAGAGACCCAGTACTTC
.	TRBJ1-2	TRBV28	.	CASSPQTGNYGYTF	TGTGCCAGCAGTCCACAGACAGGAAACTATGGCTACACCTTC
.	TRBJ1-5	TRBV6-2/TRBV6-3	.	CASSFGSNQPQHF	TGTGCCAGCAGTTTCGGGAGCAATCAGCCCCAGCATTTT
.	TRBJ2-7	TRBV7-3	.	CASSLYSGEGEQYF	TGTGCCAGCAGCTTATATTCCGGGGAAGGCGAGCAGTACTTC
.	TRBJ1-2	TRBV5-4	.	CASTEIRGGYGYTF	TGTGCCAGCACAGAAATCCGGGGGGGCTATGGCTACACCTTC
TRBD1	TRBJ2-7	TRBV7-9	once	CASSLGTGGREQYF	TGTGCCAGCAGCCTGGGGACAGGGGGCCGCGAGCAGTACTTC
.	TRBJ1-1	TRBV9	.	CASSVAWGGTEAFF	TGTGCCAGCAGCGTAGCATGGGGGGGCACTGAAGCTTTCTTT
.	TRBJ1-5	TRBV20-1	.	CSASASNQPQHF	TGCAGTGCTAGTGCCTCCAATCAGCCCCAGCATTTT
.	TRBJ2-3	TRBV11-2	.	CASSLFRGDTQYF	TGTGCCAGCAGCTTATTCAGAGGAGATACGCAGTATTTT
.	TRBJ2-4	TRBV6-5	.	CASSLGGAGNIQYF	TGTGCCAGCAGTCTGGGTGGGGCAGGGAACATTCAGTACTTC
.	TRBJ2-1	TRBV2	.	CASTRGNEQFF	TGTGCCAGCACACGCGGGAATGAGCAGTTCTTC
.	TRBJ1-1	TRBV18	once	CASSPPGVSGGAFF	TGTGCCAGCTCACCACCCGGAGTCTCCGGAGGAGCTTTCTTT